This is a list of T cell receptor beta chains from one sample in a study of cytomegalovirus exposure and HLA in healthy donors. Assay: immunoSEQ multiplex PCR; the TCRdb copy retains only in-frame clones and omits some. The data hold roughly 200,000 clones, with roughly four fifths observed a single time. The specimen sequenced was PBMCs. These receptor sequences come from a man aged 50 to 60 in good health and CMV-seronegative. Both conserved end residues are part of each CDR3. Each record gives: V gene, D gene, J gene, clone size, CDR3 protein, CDR3 DNA. A D gene is named only where the DNA matches it firmly. Size values are once, few and many counts, or a class for expanded clones, and some rows have none.

TRBV6-6,TRBD1,TRBJ2-7,NA,CASTIGGQRYEQYF,TGTGCCAGCACCATTGGGGGACAGAGGTACGAGCAGTACTTC
TRBV9,TRBD1,TRBJ2-3,NA,CASSVVTGDTDTQYF,TGTGCCAGCAGCGTAGTGACAGGGGATACAGATACGCAGTATTTT
TRBV7-8,NA,TRBJ1-1,NA,CASSLTHTDTEAFF,TGTGCCAGCAGCTTAACACATACCGACACTGAAGCTTTCTTT
TRBV6-1,TRBD1,TRBJ2-7,NA,CASSPGQGARQYF,TGTGCCAGCAGCCCGGGACAGGGGGCGCGACAGTACTTC
TRBV28,NA,TRBJ1-6,NA,CASSLVSLSDSPLHF,TGTGCCAGCAGTTTAGTTTCCTTGAGTGATTCACCCCTCCACTTT
TRBV29-1,NA,TRBJ2-5,NA,CSGGGTRRETQYF,TGCAGCGGGGGGGGGACAAGGCGGGAGACCCAGTACTTC
TRBV5-6,TRBD2,TRBJ2-7,NA,CASSPGLAHYEQYF,TGTGCCAGCAGCCCGGGACTAGCACACTACGAGCAGTACTTC
TRBV11-1,NA,TRBJ2-7,NA,CASSRRETYEQYF,TGTGCCAGCAGTCGACGGGAGACCTACGAGCAGTACTTC
TRBV28,NA,TRBJ2-6,NA,CASRGGSGANVLTF,TGTGCCAGCAGGGGGGGCTCTGGGGCCAACGTCCTGACTTTC
TRBV7-2,TRBD2,TRBJ2-1,NA,CASSLIAGRNEQFF,TGTGCCAGCAGCTTGATAGCGGGACGGAATGAGCAGTTCTTC
TRBV6-6,NA,TRBJ1-1,NA,CASNELTNTEAFF,TGTGCCAGCAACGAACTCACGAACACTGAAGCTTTCTTT
TRBV15,NA,TRBJ2-1,NA,CATSRGTPEQFF,TGTGCCACCAGCAGAGGGACTCCTGAGCAGTTCTTC
TRBV19,TRBD1,TRBJ1-5,NA,CASSGQDRVGQPQHF,TGTGCCAGTAGTGGGCAGGACAGGGTAGGGCAGCCCCAGCATTTT
TRBV30,TRBD1,TRBJ2-7,once,CAWSKMDRAGGEQYF,TGTGCCTGGAGTAAAATGGACAGGGCCGGGGGCGAGCAGTACTTC
TRBV2,NA,TRBJ1-2,NA,CASSLNRVNYGYTF,TGTGCCAGCAGTCTCAACAGGGTTAACTATGGCTACACCTTC
TRBV7-2,NA,TRBJ1-5,NA,CASSVLPQGTSQPQHF,TGTGCCAGCAGCGTATTACCTCAGGGGACGAGTCAGCCCCAGCATTTT
TRBV4-3,TRBD2,TRBJ2-1,few,CASSTLAGGTYNEQFF,TGCGCCAGCAGCACCCTAGCGGGAGGGACTTACAATGAGCAGTTCTTC
TRBV10-3,TRBD1,TRBJ1-2,NA,CAISESGQGMYGYTF,TGTGCCATCAGTGAGTCGGGACAGGGAATGTATGGCTACACCTTC
TRBV5-4,TRBD2,TRBJ2-7,NA,CASSSPGLAGRYEQYF,TGTGCCAGCAGCTCTCCGGGACTAGCGGGAAGATACGAGCAGTACTTC
TRBV7-2,TRBD1,TRBJ1-1,NA,CASSLGDRVNTEAFF,TGTGCCAGCAGCTTAGGGGACAGAGTGAACACTGAAGCTTTCTTT